This entry describes one TCR beta chain. Original processing methods: Using reference gene primer amplification, nucleated cell counts were estimated. Assay: immunoSEQ multiplex PCR; the TCRdb copy retains only in-frame clones and omits some. The V and J calls and clone size come from that table; D and trimming were worked out from the DNA. The sample holds fewer than 300,000 clones, about 86% seen once. This entry comes from a study of blood T cell repertoires in COVID-19. Across the whole study: COVID-19 samples, acute and convalescent, were from the United States, Italy and Spain. In each case, the material was cDNA or gDNA derived from T cells, B-cell-depleted T cells, or PBMCs.

Germline V gene data show CDR1 as LNHDA and CDR2 as SQIVND (reference sequence). V shed 3 bases and J shed 8 bases, with 19 bases lying between them. The CDR3 has 15 residues. Recruited during active infection, patients (from Seattle) were subsequently followed longitudinally. This sequence was found in a person aged 70 to 85 with COVID-19, enrolled during active disease. Material for sequencing was peripheral blood. The gene calls are TRBV19 and TRBJ1-2, with D perhaps TRBD1 (5 bases). CDR3 loop: CASSISGFGGRGYTF. CDR3 nucleotides: TGTGCCAGTAGTATCTCGGGATTCGGGGGACGCGGCTACACCTTC.